The rows below give T cell receptor beta chains drawn from one sample of a study of neoadjuvant anti-PD-1 for oral cavity cancer. TCRdb's table, derived via immunoSEQ multiplex PCR, lists solely in-frame clones and lacks some. The table includes around 14,000 clones, approximately 69% detected once. The sample was PBMCs, taken after nivolumab (anti-PD-1) treatment. The receptors originated from a person aged 35 to 85 with oral cavity squamous cell carcinoma. Each CDR3 is given with its conserved first and last residue. The D gene is left open where the match is weak. Only part of the rows carry a size: once, few, many, or a class if the clone is expanded.

D	J	size	V	DNA	CDR3
NA	TRBJ1-2	NA	TRBV19	TGTGCCAGTAGTAATGGTGGGAACTATGGCTACACCTTC	CASSNGGNYGYTF
TRBD1	TRBJ2-2	NA	TRBV5-4	TGTGCCAGCGTCGGGTCCCCGACAGGGGGCAACACCGGGGAGCTGTTTTTT	CASVGSPTGGNTGELFF
NA	TRBJ1-5	NA	TRBV2	TGTGCCAGCAGGTATGACATTATAGGCAATCAGCCCCAGCATTTT	CASRYDIIGNQPQHF
NA	TRBJ2-7	once	TRBV11-2	TGTGCCAGCAGCTTCCTTAAAGGACCCAGCTACGAGCAGTACTTC	CASSFLKGPSYEQYF
NA	TRBJ2-7	NA	TRBV19	TGTGCCAGTAGTATCCAGACAGGAACTCCCTACGAGCAGTACTTC	CASSIQTGTPYEQYF
TRBD2	TRBJ2-1	NA	TRBV9	TGTGCCAGCAGCCCCATAGCGGGAGGGTACAATGAGCAGTTCTTC	CASSPIAGGYNEQFF
TRBD1	TRBJ2-7	few	TRBV11-2	TGTGCCAGCAGCTTAGTGGGACAGGGGAGCTCCTACGAGCAGTACTTC	CASSLVGQGSSYEQYF
NA	TRBJ2-7	once	TRBV28	TGTGCCAGCAGCACCCGCGAGGGGTTCCCCCACGAGCAGTACTTC	CASSTREGFPHEQYF
TRBD1	TRBJ1-2	NA	TRBV10-3	TGTGCCATCAGTGCTTCCGGACAGGGGGTTAACTATGGCTACACCTTC	CAISASGQGVNYGYTF
TRBD1	TRBJ2-1	few	TRBV5-1	TGCGCCAGCAGCTTCCCGACAGGGACCTACAATGAGCAGTTCTTC	CASSFPTGTYNEQFF
NA	TRBJ1-2	NA	TRBV25-1	TGTGCCAGCAACTATGGCGGTGGCTACACCTTC	CASNYGGGYTF
NA	TRBJ1-2	NA	TRBV9	TGTGCCAGCAGCGTGGGGCAGGGGTTATCTCCTAACTATGGCTACACCTTC	CASSVGQGLSPNYGYTF
NA	TRBJ2-2	NA	TRBV13	TGTGCCAGCAGCTTACTGGGCTCGGGGACCGGGGAGCTGTTTTTT	CASSLLGSGTGELFF
NA	TRBJ1-5	NA	TRBV5-5	TGTGCCAGCAGCTGGGACGGGACGGGCAATCAGCCCCAGCATTTT	CASSWDGTGNQPQHF
NA	TRBJ1-2	NA	TRBV7-2	TGTGCCAGCAGCTTATTTCAGGGCTACACCTTC	CASSLFQGYTF
TRBD1	TRBJ2-3	NA	TRBV6-6	TGTGCCAGCTGGGGACAGCTACCAGATACGCAGTATTTT	CASWGQLPDTQYF
TRBD1	TRBJ1-2	few	TRBV2	TGTGCCAGCACCCAGGGACAGGGTAACTATGGCTACACCTTC	CASTQGQGNYGYTF
NA	TRBJ2-2	NA	TRBV7-9	TGTGCCAGCAGCCGCGCAGGGGCTAACACCGGGGAGCTGTTTTTT	CASSRAGANTGELFF
NA	TRBJ2-7	NA	TRBV6-1	TGTGCCAGCAGTGAAGCGGGGAGGACGGCCTACGAGCAGTACTTC	CASSEAGRTAYEQYF
NA	TRBJ2-7	NA	TRBV28	TGTGCCAGCAGTTTTTTCGATGCCACTGGGGCTTACGAGCAGTACTTC	CASSFFDATGAYEQYF
TRBD1	TRBJ2-3	once	TRBV7-3	TGTGCCAGCAGCTATGGACAGGGACAAGATACGCAGTATTTT	CASSYGQGQDTQYF
NA	TRBJ2-2	NA	TRBV10-3	TGTGCCATCTCCGCAGATAACACCGGGGAGCTGTTTTTT	CAISADNTGELFF
NA	TRBJ2-5	NA	TRBV19	TGTGCCAGTAGTACCCCCTCGGCGGGATTAGAGACCCAGTACTTC	CASSTPSAGLETQYF
NA	TRBJ2-3	NA	TRBV7-3	TGTGCCAGCAGCTCTCAGACTAGTGATACGCAGTATTTT	CASSSQTSDTQYF